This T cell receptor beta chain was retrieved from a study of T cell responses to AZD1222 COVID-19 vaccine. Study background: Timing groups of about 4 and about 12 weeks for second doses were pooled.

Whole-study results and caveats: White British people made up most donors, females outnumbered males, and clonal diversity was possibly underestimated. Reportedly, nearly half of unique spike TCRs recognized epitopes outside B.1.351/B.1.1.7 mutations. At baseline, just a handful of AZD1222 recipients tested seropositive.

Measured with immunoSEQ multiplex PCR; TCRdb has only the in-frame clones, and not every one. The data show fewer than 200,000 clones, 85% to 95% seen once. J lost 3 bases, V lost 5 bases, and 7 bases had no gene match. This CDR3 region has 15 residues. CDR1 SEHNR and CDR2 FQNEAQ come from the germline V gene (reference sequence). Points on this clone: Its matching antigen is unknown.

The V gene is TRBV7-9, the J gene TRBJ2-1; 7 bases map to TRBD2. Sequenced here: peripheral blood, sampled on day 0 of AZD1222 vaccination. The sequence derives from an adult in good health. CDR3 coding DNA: TGTGCCAGCAGCCCCCCTAGCGGCCACTACAATGAGCAGTTCTTC. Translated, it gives CASSPPSGHYNEQFF. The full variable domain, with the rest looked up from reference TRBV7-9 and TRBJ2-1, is DTGVSQNPRHKITKRGQNVTFRCDPISEHNRLYWYRQTLGQGPEFLTYFQNEAQLEKSRLLSDRFSAERPKGSFSTLEIQRTEQGDSAMYLCASSPPSGHYNEQFFGPGTRLTVL.